This T cell receptor (beta chain) derives from a study of human T cells and chemical hapten exposure. Background on the study: For the roughly 26-week duration of the study, patients were given weekly doses of diphenylcyclopropenone on the scalp.

The time point here: patch test 2, 6 weeks after DPC sensitization. As to treatment: therapeutic diphenylcyclopropenone sensitization with weekly scalp DPC. General study points: PT1 expanded TCR counts and patch test score were linked, and their correlation was positive.

With respect to this clonotype: The antigen is unknown.

TCRdb fed the RACE reads into MiXCR, producing one record per CDR3 protein. The table shows 110,000 to 150,000 distinct CDR3 sequences, with approximately 12% occurring only once. The clonotype originates from a woman aged 45-65 years with alopecia areata. Some clones in this sample may be carry-over from other donors' samples. Here the sequenced sample was whole blood, taken in connection with sensitization to the hapten diphenylcyclopropenone (DPC).

DNA of the CDR3: TGTGCCAGCAGCCTCAGGGAATCGACGCGGGGGGATACGCAGTATTTT. It encodes CASSLRESTRGDTQYF. The chain carries TRBV11-2 and TRBJ2-3; 7 bases fit TRBD2. The germline V gene has CDR1 SGHAT and CDR2 FQNNGV. The CDR3 has 16 amino acids. J lost 6 bases, V lost 5 bases, and 14 bases had no gene match. Complete variable domain (other parts from reference TRBV11-2 and TRBJ2-3): EAGVAQSPRYKIIEKRQSVAFWCNPISGHATLYWYQQILGQGPKLLIQFQNNGVVDDSQLPKDRFSAERLKGVDSTLKIQPAKLEDSAVYLCASSLRESTRGDTQYFGPGTRLTVL.